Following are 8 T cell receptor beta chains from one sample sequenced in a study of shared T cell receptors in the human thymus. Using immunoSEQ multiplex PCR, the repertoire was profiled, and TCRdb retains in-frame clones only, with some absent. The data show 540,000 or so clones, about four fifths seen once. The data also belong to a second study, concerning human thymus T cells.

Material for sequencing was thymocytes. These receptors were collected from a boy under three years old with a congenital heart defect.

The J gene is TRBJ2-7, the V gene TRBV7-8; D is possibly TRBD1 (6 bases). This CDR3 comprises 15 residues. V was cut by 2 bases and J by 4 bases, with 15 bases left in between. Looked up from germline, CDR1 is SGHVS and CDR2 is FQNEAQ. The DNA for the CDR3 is TGTGCCAGCAGCTTATGGGCAGGGGCCAAATACGAGCAGTACTTC. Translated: CASSLWAGAKYEQYF.

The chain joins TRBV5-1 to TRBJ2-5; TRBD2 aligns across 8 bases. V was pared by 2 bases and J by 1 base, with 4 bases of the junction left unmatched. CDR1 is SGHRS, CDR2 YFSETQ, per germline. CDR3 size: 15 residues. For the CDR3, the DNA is TGCGCCAGCAGCTTAGCGGGGGCGATCCAAGAGACCCAGTACTTC. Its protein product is CASSLAGAIQETQYF. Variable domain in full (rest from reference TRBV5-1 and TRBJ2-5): KAGVTQTPRYLIKTRGQQVTLSCSPISGHRSVSWYQQTPGQGLQFLFEYFSETQRNKGNFPGRFSGRQFSNSRSEMNVSTLELGDSALYLCASSLAGAIQETQYFGPGTRLLVL.

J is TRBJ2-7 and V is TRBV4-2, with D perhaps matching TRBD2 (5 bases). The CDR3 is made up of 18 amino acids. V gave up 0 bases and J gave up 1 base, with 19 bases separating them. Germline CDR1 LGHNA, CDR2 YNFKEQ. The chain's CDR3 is CASSQEVEKRECSYEQYF. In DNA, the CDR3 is TGTGCCAGCAGCCAAGAAGTTGAGAAGAGGGAATGTTCCTACGAGCAGTACTTC.

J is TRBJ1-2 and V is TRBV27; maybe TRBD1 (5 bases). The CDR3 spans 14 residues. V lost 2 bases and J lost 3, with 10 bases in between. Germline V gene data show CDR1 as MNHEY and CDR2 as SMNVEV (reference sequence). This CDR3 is CASSLTPGDYGYTF. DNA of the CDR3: TGTGCCAGCAGTTTAACCCCGGGGGACTATGGCTACACCTTC.

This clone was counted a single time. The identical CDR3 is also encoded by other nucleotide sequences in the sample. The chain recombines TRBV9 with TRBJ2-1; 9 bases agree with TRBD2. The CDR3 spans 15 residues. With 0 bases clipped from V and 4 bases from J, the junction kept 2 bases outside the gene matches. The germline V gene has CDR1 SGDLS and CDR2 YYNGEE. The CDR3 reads CASSVGLAVYNEQFF. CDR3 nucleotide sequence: TGTGCCAGCAGCGTAGGACTAGCGGTTTACAATGAGCAGTTCTTC.

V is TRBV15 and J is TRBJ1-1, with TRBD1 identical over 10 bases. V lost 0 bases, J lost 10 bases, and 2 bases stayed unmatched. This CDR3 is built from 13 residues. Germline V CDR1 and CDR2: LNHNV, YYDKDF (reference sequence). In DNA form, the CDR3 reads TGTGCCACCAGCAGAGAGGACAGGGGGGTAGCTTTCTTT. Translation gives CATSREDRGVAFF.

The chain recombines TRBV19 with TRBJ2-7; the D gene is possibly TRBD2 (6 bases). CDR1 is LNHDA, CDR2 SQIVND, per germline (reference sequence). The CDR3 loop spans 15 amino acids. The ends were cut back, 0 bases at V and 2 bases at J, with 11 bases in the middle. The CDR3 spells CASSIDTSRAYEQYF. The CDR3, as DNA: TGTGCCAGTAGTATAGATACTAGCAGGGCCTACGAGCAGTACTTC.

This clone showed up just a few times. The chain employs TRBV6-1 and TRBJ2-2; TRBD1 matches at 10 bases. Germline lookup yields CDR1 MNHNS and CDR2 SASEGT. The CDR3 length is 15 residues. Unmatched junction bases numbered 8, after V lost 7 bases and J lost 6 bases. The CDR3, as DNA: TGTGCCAGCACTGGGGACAGGGGTCGTCCCGGGGAGCTGTTTTTT. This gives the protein CASTGDRGRPGELFF.